What follows are 27 T cell receptor beta chains derived from one specimen sequenced in a study of PD-1 blockade in classical Hodgkin lymphoma. Every single patient, without exception, relapsed after autologous stem cell transplantation, and brentuximab vedotin exposure varied. Repertoires were generated with immunoSEQ multiplex PCR, while TCRdb's copy carries only in-frame clones and drops some. The data hold tens of thousands of clones, with around 82% observed a single time. Sequenced material: peripheral blood mononuclear cells (PBMCs), taken at baseline. The receptor set was obtained from a human donor with classical Hodgkin lymphoma.

This chain links TRBV6-6 with TRBJ1-2; no clear D. The CDR3 loop spans 15 amino acids. Germline V gene data show CDR1 as MNHNY and CDR2 as SVGAGI (reference sequence). Trimming stripped 0 bases from V and 1 base from J, with 9 bases between. In nucleotides, the CDR3 is TGTGCCAGCAGTTACTCTGGTAACGGTAACTATGGCTACACCTTC. Translation gives CASSYSGNGNYGYTF.

The chain couples TRBV7-9 to TRBJ2-3; D gene ambiguous. Deletions cut 7 bases from V and 2 bases from J, with 7 bases between. Germline V lookup: CDR1 SEHNR, CDR2 FQNEAQ (reference sequence). This CDR3 has 12 residues. The CDR3 is CASTLTTDTQYF. In DNA, the CDR3 is TGTGCCAGCACCCTTACCACAGATACGCAGTATTTT.

The chain recombines TRBV30 with TRBJ1-4, with 11 bases fitting TRBD1. The germline V gene has CDR1 GTSNPN and CDR2 SVGIG (reference sequence). The J segment lost 8 bases and the V segment lost 5 bases, leaving 4 bases of the junction unmatched. The CDR3 extends over 13 amino acids. DNA of the CDR3: TGTGCCTGGGGCGGACAGGGGGCCGAAAAACTGTTTTTT. Translated: CAWGGQGAEKLFF.

The V and J genes are TRBV6-5 and TRBJ2-7, with 7 nucleotides matching TRBD2. The CDR3 consists of 15 residues. Per germline, CDR1 MNHEY and CDR2 SVGAGI. After removal of 3 bases from V and 1 base from J, the junction contained 6 bases not matched to a gene. This chain's CDR3 is CASSYSASGSYEQYF. Written as DNA, the CDR3 is TGTGCCAGCAGTTATTCTGCTAGCGGATCCTACGAGCAGTACTTC.

The chain combines TRBV18 with TRBJ2-2; 8 bases match TRBD1. CDR1 and CDR2 from the germline V gene are KGHSH and LQKENI. Losses at the gene ends were 3 bases for V and 6 bases for J; bases not matched to a gene: 9. The CDR3 extends over 16 amino acids. DNA of the CDR3: TGTGCCAGCTCACCGACCGGGACAGGAGGGTCCGGGGAGCTGTTTTTT. Encoded protein: CASSPTGTGGSGELFF.

This clone was seen a few times. V is TRBV9 and J is TRBJ2-5; a possible D gene is TRBD2 (6 bases). The V end was cut by 0 bases, the J end by 7 bases, with 13 bases between. CDR1 is SGDLS, CDR2 YYNGEE, per germline. The CDR3 covers 14 residues. The CDR3 bases are TGTGCCAGCAGCGTAGATGGGACTTCGGTGACCCAGTACTTC. The encoded protein is CASSVDGTSVTQYF.

CDR3 DNA sequence: TGCGCCAGCAGCTTGGAATATGGGATTAATGAAAAACTGTTTTTT. Its protein is CASSLEYGINEKLFF. The J gene is TRBJ1-4, the V gene TRBV5-1; the D is unclear. The CDR3 contains 15 residues. Trimming left V 0 bases short and J 4 bases short, with 10 bases between. The germline gives CDR1 SGHRS, CDR2 YFSETQ.

This chain links TRBV28 with TRBJ1-6; 8 nucleotides line up with TRBD1. In germline, CDR1 is MDHEN, CDR2 SYDVKM. The ends lost 7 bases at V and 11 bases at J; junction bases unmatched: 16. This CDR3 is built from 16 residues. The CDR3 DNA reads TGTGCCAGCACAACCCTCGGACAGGGAGCGCATGCACCCCTCCACTTT. It translates to CASTTLGQGAHAPLHF.

The V and J genes are TRBV7-2 and TRBJ2-2; D might be TRBD1 (6 bases). This CDR3 contains 12 residues. With 5 bases removed from V and 9 bases from J, the gap between germline ends came to 10 bases. Germline CDR1 reads SGHTA; CDR2 reads FQGNSA. The CDR3 DNA reads TGTGCCAGCAGCGCGGACAGCTGGGAGCTGTTTTTT. Its translation: CASSADSWELFF.

V and J are TRBV6-1 and TRBJ1-2; no reliable D call. This CDR3 is 14 amino acids long. Germline V CDR1 and CDR2: MNHNS, SASEGT. V lost 1 base and J lost 7, with 13 bases in between. The DNA of the CDR3 is TGTGCCAGCAGTGAAGGAGGACGACTCTCTGGCTACACCTTC. This gives the protein CASSEGGRLSGYTF.

This chain uses TRBV18 with TRBJ1-2; D not certain. The V end was cut by 5 bases, the J end by 5 bases, with 24 bases between. The CDR3 extends over 17 amino acids. CDR1 is KGHSH, CDR2 LQKENI, per germline. The DNA for the CDR3 is TGTGCCAGCTCATACGGGGATTTTATCACTTCCGATTATGGCTACACCTTC. This gives the protein CASSYGDFITSDYGYTF. Full variable domain (rest looked up from reference TRBV18 and TRBJ1-2): NAGVMQNPRHLVRRRGQEARLRCSPMKGHSHVYWYRQLPEEGLKFMVYLQKENIIDESGMPKERFSAEFPKEGPSILRIQQVVRGDSAAYFCASSYGDFITSDYGYTFGSGTRLTVV.

V is TRBV4-3 and J is TRBJ2-3; no definite D call. There are 14 residues in the CDR3. Per the germline V gene, CDR1 is LGHNA and CDR2 is YSLEER. V was cut by 0 bases and J by 2 bases, with 6 bases left in between. This CDR3 is CASSQDVNTDTQYF. Here the CDR3 DNA reads TGCGCCAGCAGCCAAGACGTAAACACAGATACGCAGTATTTT.

V and J are TRBV19 and TRBJ2-2; D may be TRBD1 (6 bases). V was cut by 6 bases and J by 2 bases, with 10 bases left in between. This CDR3 spans 14 amino acids. Germline values: CDR1 LNHDA, CDR2 SQIVND (reference sequence). CDR3 in DNA: TGTGCCAGTAGACGGACAGCTAACACCGGGGAGCTGTTTTTT. Translation gives CASRRTANTGELFF.

The chain links TRBV7-6 to TRBJ2-5, with 8 bases matching TRBD1. This CDR3 is 14 amino acids long. Germline assignment: CDR1 SGHVS and CDR2 FNYEAQ. V shed 6 bases, J shed 2 bases, and the junction held 5 bases outside the gene matches. The CDR3 reads CASSFGQGQETQYF. CDR3 DNA: TGTGCCAGCAGTTTCGGACAGGGACAAGAGACCCAGTACTTC.

The rearrangement links TRBV7-2 to TRBJ1-1; a possible D gene is TRBD1 (5 bases). The CDR3 loop spans 18 amino acids. The ends were cut back, 7 bases at V and 0 bases at J, with 24 bases in the middle. Germline V gene data show CDR1 as SGHTA and CDR2 as FQGNSA. Written as DNA, the CDR3 is TGTGCCAGCAACCTTCGGGTGGGACTAGGGAGAATGAACACTGAAGCTTTCTTT. It encodes CASNLRVGLGRMNTEAFF.

As for this clone: Other DNA sequences in this sample translate to the same CDR3. The gene calls are TRBV2 and TRBJ1-2; 9 nucleotides match TRBD1. CDR3 length equals 12 residues. V shed 8 bases, J shed 6 bases, and the junction held 4 bases outside the gene matches. Germline CDR1 and CDR2: SNHLY and FYNNEI. CDR3 nucleotide sequence: TGTGCCAGCTCGGGACAGGGCGATGGCTACACCTTC. Protein sequence: CASSGQGDGYTF.

This clone turned up a few times. The same CDR3 can be traced to other DNA sequences in this sample. The chain combines TRBV9 with TRBJ2-5; 8 nucleotides line up with TRBD1. The CDR3 loop spans 15 amino acids. CDR1 is SGDLS and CDR2 is YYNGEE in the germline V gene. V was pared by 2 bases and J by 1 base, with 4 bases of the junction left unmatched. CDR3 sequence reads: CASSVRTGPQETQYF. The CDR3 nucleotides read TGTGCCAGCAGCGTTAGGACAGGGCCCCAAGAGACCCAGTACTTC.

CDR3 DNA sequence: TGTGCCAGCAGCCCCCCACCACTGAACACTGAAGCTTTCTTT. It encodes CASSPPPLNTEAFF. This sequence joins TRBV7-9 and TRBJ1-1; D gene ambiguous. Germline CDR1 is SEHNR and CDR2 is FQNEAQ (reference sequence). V lost 5 bases and J lost 0, with 10 bases in between. There are 14 residues in the CDR3.

This clone was seen a handful of times. This chain uses TRBV7-3 with TRBJ2-5, with a possible D match to TRBD2 (5 bases). V was trimmed by 2 bases and J by 5 bases, leaving 9 bases between them. Germline CDR1 and CDR2: SGHTA and FQGTGA. There are 13 residues in the CDR3. The CDR3 region has the DNA TGTGCCAGCAGCTTAGGGCTAGCCGAGACCCAGTACTTC. Its protein is CASSLGLAETQYF.

This clone was detected once. V and J are TRBV5-8 and TRBJ2-1; 15 bases line up with TRBD2. V was clipped by 4 bases and J by 0 bases; unmatched bases: 8. Germline-derived CDR1 and CDR2 are SGHTS and YDEGEE. There are 19 residues in the CDR3. The CDR3 DNA follows: TGTGCCAGCAGCCCCTCTTCGGGACTAGCGGGGGGCTCCTACAATGAGCAGTTCTTC. Translated: CASSPSSGLAGGSYNEQFF.

The rearrangement uses TRBV9 and TRBJ2-2; 10 bases agree with TRBD2. V was pared by 0 bases and J by 3 bases, with 5 bases of the junction left unmatched. Germline V gene data show CDR1 as SGDLS and CDR2 as YYNGEE. The CDR3 is made up of 17 amino acids. The CDR3 reads CASSVGGLAGDTGELFF. The DNA of the CDR3 is TGTGCCAGCAGCGTAGGAGGGCTAGCGGGAGACACCGGGGAGCTGTTTTTT.

CDR3 loop: CASSIGTGRITYF. CDR3 sequence (DNA): TGTGCCAGCAGCATAGGAACCGGACGGATTACCTACTTC. The J gene is TRBJ2-5, the V gene TRBV7-2, with D hard to call. The V gene lost 5 bases and the J gene lost 14 bases, with 21 bases spanning the gap. CDR1 and CDR2 from the germline V gene are SGHTA and FQGNSA. The length of the CDR3 is 13 residues. The whole variable domain, remainder taken from reference TRBV7-2 and TRBJ2-5, is GAGVSQSPSNKVTEKGKDVELRCDPISGHTALYWYRQSLGQGLEFLIYFQGNSAPDKSGLPSDRFSAERTGGSVSTLTIQRTQQEDSAVYLCASSIGTGRITYFGPGTRLLVL.

This chain joins TRBV28 and TRBJ1-3; D remains ambiguous. Germline lookup yields CDR1 MDHEN and CDR2 SYDVKM. Trimming removed 4 bases from V and 1 base from J, with 17 bases in between. This CDR3 has 17 amino acids. This chain's CDR3 is CASSSARTGSSGNTIYF. In DNA, the CDR3 is TGTGCCAGCAGTTCTGCGAGGACCGGGAGTTCTGGAAACACCATATATTTT.

The V call is TRBV7-2, the J call TRBJ1-2; 10 bases agree with TRBD1. Germline assignment: CDR1 SGHTA and CDR2 FQGNSA. Trimming removed 5 bases from V and 8 bases from J; junction bases left unmatched: 11. The CDR3 length is 15 residues. CDR3 in amino acids: CASSPSVGQGMGYTF. CDR3 in DNA: TGTGCCAGCAGCCCAAGCGTGGGACAGGGGATGGGCTACACCTTC.

CDR3 region: CAISVGQANTGELFF. CDR3 nucleotide sequence: TGTGCCATCAGTGTAGGACAGGCGAACACCGGGGAGCTGTTTTTT. V usage is TRBV10-3 and J usage is TRBJ2-2; TRBD1 matches at 7 bases. Germline assignment: CDR1 ENHRY and CDR2 SYGVKD. Trimming cost V 4 bases and J 0 bases; bases outside gene matches: 2. The CDR3 covers 15 residues.

Notes on this clone: At one end the junction does not follow the germline gene, possibly because of a read error. CDR3 residues: CASSLAGVNVLTF. The CDR3 DNA is TGTGCCAGCAGCCTAGCTGGGGTGAACGTCCTGACTTTC. V and J are TRBV7-9 and TRBJ2-6; TRBD2 might be the D (5 bases). Germline V gives CDR1 SEHNR, CDR2 FQNEAQ (reference sequence). The CDR3 runs 13 residues. The entire variable domain, with the rest obtained from reference TRBV7-9 and TRBJ2-6, is as follows: DTGVSQNPRHKITKRGQNVTFRCDPISEHNRLYWYRQTLGQGPEFLTYFQNEAQLEKSRLLSDRFSAERPKGSFSTLEIQRTEQGDSAMYLCASSLAGVNVLTFGAGSRLTVL.

This chain links TRBV27 with TRBJ2-1; 8 bases are shared with TRBD2. CDR1 is MNHEY, CDR2 SMNVEV, per germline (reference sequence). The CDR3 totals 16 residues. J lost 4 bases, V lost 7 bases, and 12 bases had no gene match. The CDR3 sequence is CASKRGPILQYNEQFF. The CDR3 region has the DNA TGTGCCAGCAAGCGGGGGCCCATCCTCCAATACAATGAGCAGTTCTTC.